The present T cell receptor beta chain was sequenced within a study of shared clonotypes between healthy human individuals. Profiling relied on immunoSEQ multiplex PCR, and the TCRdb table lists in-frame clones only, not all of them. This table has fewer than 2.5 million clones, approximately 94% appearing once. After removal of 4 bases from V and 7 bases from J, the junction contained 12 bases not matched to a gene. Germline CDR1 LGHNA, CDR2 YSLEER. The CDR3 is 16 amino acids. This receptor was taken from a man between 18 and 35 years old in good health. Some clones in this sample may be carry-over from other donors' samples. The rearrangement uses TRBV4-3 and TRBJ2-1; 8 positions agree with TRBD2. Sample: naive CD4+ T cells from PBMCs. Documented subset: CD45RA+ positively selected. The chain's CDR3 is CASSRGGSGKRNEQFF. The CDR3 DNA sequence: TGCGCCAGCAGCCGTGGGGGTAGCGGGAAGCGGAATGAGCAGTTCTTC.